Following are 7 T cell receptor beta chains from one sample sequenced in a study of shared clonotypes between healthy human individuals. The table came from immunoSEQ multiplex PCR; TCRdb's copy has only in-frame clones and leaves some out. The sample holds about 2.1 million clones, 80% to 95% seen once. Naive CD8 isolation took CD45RO-negative cells positively selected for CCR7 and excluded terminally differentiated effector memory CD45RA+ cells. Sequencing was done on a sample of naive CD8+ T cells from PBMCs. All receptors derive from a man between 18 and 29 years old in good health. Some clones in this sample may be carry-over from other donors' samples.

Concerning this clone: Other DNA sequences in the same sample also yield this CDR3. The chain links TRBV19 to TRBJ2-7; the D is unclear. The V end lost 3 bases, the J end lost 2 bases, and 8 bases lay between the germline ends. There are 13 residues in the CDR3. CDR1 and CDR2 (germline): LNHDA, SQIVND (reference sequence). The DNA of the CDR3 is TGTGCCAGTAGTATTGCCGTTACCTACGAGCAGTACTTC. Translation: CASSIAVTYEQYF.

The V and J genes are TRBV11-2 and TRBJ2-3; TRBD2 is a possible D gene (6 bases). CDR3 length equals 15 residues. Per the germline V gene, CDR1 is SGHAT and CDR2 is FQNNGV. Trimming shortened V by 3 bases and J by 2 bases, and 12 bases separated the two germline ends. The CDR3 bases are TGTGCCAGCAGCTTTAACGGGAGATACACAGATACGCAGTATTTT. It codes for CASSFNGRYTDTQYF. Full variable domain (remainder filled in from reference TRBV11-2 and TRBJ2-3): EAGVAQSPRYKIIEKRQSVAFWCNPISGHATLYWYQQILGQGPKLLIQFQNNGVVDDSQLPKDRFSAERLKGVDSTLKIQPAKLEDSAVYLCASSFNGRYTDTQYFGPGTRLTVL.

The chain links TRBV7-9 to TRBJ2-1; unclear D gene. V gave up 5 bases and J gave up 5 bases, with 10 bases separating them. The CDR3 runs 13 residues. Germline assignment: CDR1 SEHNR and CDR2 FQNEAQ (reference sequence). CDR3 residues: CASSPQNHNEQFF. The CDR3 DNA reads as TGTGCCAGCAGCCCACAGAACCACAATGAGCAGTTCTTC. The full variable domain, completed using reference TRBV7-9 and TRBJ2-1, is DTGVSQNPRHKITKRGQNVTFRCDPISEHNRLYWYRQTLGQGPEFLTYFQNEAQLEKSRLLSDRFSAERPKGSFSTLEIQRTEQGDSAMYLCASSPQNHNEQFFGPGTRLTVL.

V and J are TRBV19 and TRBJ2-1; D is ambiguous. The V end lost 4 bases, the J end lost 7 bases, and 8 bases lay between the germline ends. In germline, CDR1 is LNHDA, CDR2 SQIVND (reference sequence). CDR3 length equals 12 residues. The CDR3 DNA follows: TGTGCCAGTAGTACCTCCCCAAATGAGCAGTTCTTC. It yields the protein CASSTSPNEQFF.

To note about this clone: Other nucleotide sequences from this sample produce the same CDR3. The rearrangement links TRBV27 to TRBJ2-7, with 8 bases aligning to TRBD1. This CDR3 is built from 14 residues. The V gene's germline CDR1 is MNHEY and CDR2 SMNVEV (reference sequence). Germline trimming cut 5 bases from V and 4 bases from J; bases unmatched to any gene: 7. CDR3 in amino acids: CASSPDRGLYEQYF. CDR3 nucleotides: TGTGCCAGCAGTCCCGACAGGGGACTGTACGAGCAGTACTTC.

This sequence joins TRBV6-1 and TRBJ1-5; D unresolved. Germline V gene data show CDR1 as MNHNS and CDR2 as SASEGT. CDR3 length equals 15 residues. V was shortened by 11 bases and J by 1 base, with 18 bases between the two germline ends. CDR3 sequence (DNA): TGTGCCGGCAAACGCGACCCGGCGAGCAATCAGCCCCAGCATTTT. The encoded protein is CAGKRDPASNQPQHF.

The chain recombines TRBV2 with TRBJ1-1; tentatively, D is TRBD1 (5 bases). The CDR3 contains 16 residues. In germline, CDR1 is SNHLY, CDR2 FYNNEI. The V end was cut by 9 bases, the J end by 0 bases, with 20 bases between. The CDR3 loop is CASPKDTDGLNTEAFF. DNA for the CDR3: TGTGCCAGTCCTAAGGACACGGATGGGCTGAACACTGAAGCTTTCTTT.